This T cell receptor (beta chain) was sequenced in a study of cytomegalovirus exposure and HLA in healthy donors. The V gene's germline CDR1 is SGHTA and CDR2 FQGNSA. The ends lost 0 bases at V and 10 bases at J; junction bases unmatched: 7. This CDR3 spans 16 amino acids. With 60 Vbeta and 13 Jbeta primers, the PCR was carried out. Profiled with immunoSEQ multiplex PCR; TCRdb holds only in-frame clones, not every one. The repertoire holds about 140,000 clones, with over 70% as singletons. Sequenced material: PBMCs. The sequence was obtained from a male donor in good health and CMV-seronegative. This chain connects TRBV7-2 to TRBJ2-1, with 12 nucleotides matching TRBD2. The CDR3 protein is CASSLAGASGGAEQFF. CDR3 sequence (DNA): TGTGCCAGCAGCTTAGCGGGGGCTAGCGGGGGGGCCGAGCAGTTCTTC.